This TCR beta chain was identified in a study of shared clonotypes between healthy human individuals. Using ten immunoSEQ deep assay plates, investigators sequenced unsorted PBMC DNA. Authors' data handling: ImmunoSEQ supplied junction-only sequences lacking quality scores, so filtering was different. Profiling relied on immunoSEQ multiplex PCR, and the TCRdb table lists in-frame clones only, not all of them. The D gene and trimming were derived from the DNA, and the V and J assignments and clone size from that table. This sample yields 450,000 to 500,000 clones, of which 78% are seen a single time; 12% belongs to the top ten. The CDR3 runs 13 residues. The V end lost 2 bases, the J end lost 6 bases, and 8 bases lay between the germline ends. The germline V gene has CDR1 MNHNS and CDR2 SASEGT.

J is TRBJ2-1 and V is TRBV6-1, with D uncertain. The source of this sequence is a woman in her thirties or forties in good health. Some clones in this sample may be carry-over from other donors' samples. Sequencing used PBMCs. CDR3 in amino acids: CASSELVRNEQFF. The CDR3 DNA reads TGTGCCAGCAGTGAACTTGTTCGCAATGAGCAGTTCTTC.